Reported below is one T cell receptor beta chain. The data stem from a study of T cells after yellow fever vaccination. The CDR3 has 14 residues. Germline V lookup: CDR1 MDHEN, CDR2 SYDVKM. V was shortened by 5 bases and J by 6 bases, with 16 bases between the two germline ends. TCRdb re-analysed the 5' RACE reads in MiXCR, keeping a single row per CDR3 protein. This sample has 340,000 or so distinct CDR3 sequences, with about an eighth found just once. Here the sequenced sample was CD4+ T cells sorted from PBMCs, taken 15 days after the yellow fever booster vaccination. The clonotype was recovered from a man between 18 and 29 years old who received the YFV17D yellow fever vaccine. This rearrangement joins TRBV28 to TRBJ1-1; D is possibly TRBD1 (5 bases). Here the CDR3 DNA reads TGTGCCAGCAGTCCTCTGGGGACCGGAGCTGAAGCTTTCTTT. Its protein is CASSPLGTGAEAFF.